This section outlines one TCR beta chain sequence together with its context. Its antigen is unknown. Each donor was healthy, and each was a bone marrow donor. The CDR3 totals 16 residues. Trimming removed 0 bases from V and 0 bases from J, with 10 bases in between. Germline-derived CDR1 and CDR2 are SGDLS and YYNGEE. This sample was taken from a study of cytomegalovirus exposure and HLA in healthy donors. About the study: Of about 390 genotyped donors, 80% to 85% grouped in the Caucasian-associated ancestry cluster.

60 Vbeta and 13 Jbeta primers were used in PCR. The method was immunoSEQ multiplex PCR; TCRdb's version includes in-frame clones alone and lacks a portion of them. In the table there are around 150,000 clones, less than 9.5% of which are singletons. Study-wide results and caveats: Highly shared sequence variants in one cluster were likely a sequencing artifact. Common viral pathogens (according to a later analysis) appeared linked to several of the most significant clusters.

The specimen was PBMCs. This clonotype was sampled from a male donor in good health and CMV-seronegative. This rearrangement joins TRBV9 to TRBJ1-3, with a possible D match to TRBD1 (5 bases). For the CDR3, the DNA is TGTGCCAGCAGCGTAGATCAGGGACTCTCTGGAAACACCATATATTTT. The encoded protein is CASSVDQGLSGNTIYF.